This T cell receptor (beta chain) was sequenced during a study of blood T cells in healthy people across ages. Study-wide context: Template switching captured about one barcoded beta molecule per two T cells. General observations from the study: In long-lived donors, naive CD4+ cell counts and diversity exceeded those of aged donors.

Then a second PCR, running about 6 to 11 cycles, was carried out with a sample-barcoded 5' primer and a J-beta primer mix. TCRdb re-called the 5' RACE reads through MiXCR, storing one row per CDR3 protein. This sample has approximately 880,000 distinct CDR3 sequences, with around 46% found just once. Trimming at V came to 1 base and at J to 4 bases, leaving 5 bases not matched to a gene. The CDR3 runs to 15 residues. The germline gives CDR1 DFQATT, CDR2 SNEGSKA (reference sequence). Total RNA extracted from each sample amounted to at least 6 micrograms. Turning to this clonotype: Its antigen is currently unknown.

This receptor was taken from a man aged 25-45 years in good health. Sequencing was performed on blood. The chain has TRBV20-1 and TRBJ2-3; 10 nucleotides align to TRBD1. CDR3: CSARARGQGADTQYF. As DNA, the CDR3 is TGCAGTGCTAGAGCTCGAGGACAGGGGGCAGATACGCAGTATTTT.